This entry features one TCR beta chain sequence. Antigen specificity is unknown. The record originates from a study of cytomegalovirus exposure and HLA in healthy donors. Study observations and caveats: Rarity characterized most TCR sequences, yet some public TCRs appeared in many donors. Earlier results showed most TCR beta V segments being productive about 87% or about 30% of the time. CMV serostatus was the sole immune exposure data available.

Germline values: CDR1 SQVTM, CDR2 ANQGSEA. The CDR3 extends over 13 amino acids. V was pared by 7 bases and J by 3 bases, with 15 bases between. 60 Vbeta and 13 Jbeta primers were used in PCR. TCRdb keeps only in-frame clones here, not all; method: immunoSEQ multiplex PCR. The sample has 150,000 to 200,000 clones, roughly 80% seen once. Sequencing input: PBMCs. The rearrangement links TRBV29-1 to TRBJ1-1, with a tentative D call TRBD1 (6 bases). The TCR comes from a woman aged 25 to 39 in good health and CMV-seronegative. The CDR3 DNA is TGCAGCGACTCGTCGGACAGTTACACTGAAGCTTTCTTT. Its protein product is CSDSSDSYTEAFF.